One and the same sample provided the 8 T cell receptor beta chains below, sequenced in a study of blood T cells in healthy people across ages. A second PCR, run for about 6 to 11 cycles, used a sample-barcoded 5' primer plus a J-beta primer mix. One entry per CDR3 protein results from TCRdb running MiXCR on the 5' RACE reads. Of approximately 810,000 distinct CDR3 sequences in the sample, under 35% are singletons; the top ten hold 15% to 20%. Specimen: blood. These receptor sequences come from a woman aged 80 or older in good health.

A word on this clonotype: Being one base from a much bigger clone, this may be a read error. The CDR3 region has the DNA TGTGCCAGCATCCTCGAAAGGACTAGCGGCTACAATGAGCAGTACTTC. It codes for CASILERTSGYNEQYF. The chain is built from TRBV5-6 and TRBJ2-5, with TRBD2 matching over 10 bases. J gave up 11 bases and V 6 bases, and 19 bases lay outside the gene matches. This CDR3 is 16 amino acids long. Germline V CDR1 and CDR2: SGHDT, YYEEEE.

In its sample, this clonotype was seen many times. The J gene is TRBJ2-5, the V gene TRBV28, with no clear D. V was trimmed by 3 bases and J by 2 bases, leaving 4 bases between them. This CDR3 contains 12 residues. Germline V CDR1 and CDR2: MDHEN, SYDVKM. The CDR3 reads CASSFNQETQYF. The CDR3 nucleotides are TGTGCCAGCAGTTTCAATCAAGAGACCCAGTACTTC.

This clonotype was seen repeatedly, ten times or more. The V gene is TRBV25-1, the J gene TRBJ2-1, with 11 bases lining up with TRBD2. V shed 4 bases and J 6 bases; nucleotides not matched to a gene: 11. The germline V gene encodes CDR1 MGHDK and CDR2 SYGVNS. The CDR3 runs to 17 residues. CDR3 nucleotides: TGTGCCAGCAGTGGTCGGGTGGGACTAGCGGTGGGCAATGAGCAGTTCTTC. It is translated as CASSGRVGLAVGNEQFF.

This clonotype was observed at least ten times. V is TRBV6-1 and J is TRBJ2-4; D gene uncertain. Trimming removed 1 base from V and 6 bases from J, with 4 bases in between. In germline, CDR1 is MNHNS, CDR2 SASEGT. This CDR3 has 12 amino acids. The DNA of the CDR3 is TGTGCCAGCAGTGAAGTCGGAAACATTCAGTACTTC. It specifies CASSEVGNIQYF.

This clonotype was counted at least ten times. The genes are TRBV5-1 and TRBJ2-5, with D possibly called TRBD1 or TRBD2 (5 bases each). Germline-derived CDR1 and CDR2 are SGHRS and YFSETQ. V was pared by 1 base and J by 4 bases, with 17 bases between. This CDR3 region has 16 residues. CDR3 DNA sequence: TGCGCCAGCAGCTTGCCCTCAGGGAGCGTAATAGAGACCCAGTACTTC. It yields the protein CASSLPSGSVIETQYF.

This clonotype was counted a few times. For the CDR3, the DNA is TGTGCCACCAGTGAGTTGACTAGCGGGGGGTTCACGGGTGAGCAGTTCTTC. Translated, it gives CATSELTSGGFTGEQFF. The chain recombines TRBV24-1 with TRBJ2-1, with 13 bases that match TRBD2. CDR1 KGHDR and CDR2 SFDVKD come from the germline V gene. V lost 4 bases to trimming and J lost 9 bases; unmatched junction nucleotides: 11. The CDR3 extends over 17 amino acids.

This clonotype was detected only a few times. The chain carries TRBV20-1 and TRBJ2-2; 11 bases are shared with TRBD2. CDR1 and CDR2 (germline): DFQATT, SNEGSKA (reference sequence). The CDR3 is 15 amino acids. The junction had 1 base not matched to a gene; V was cut back by 0 bases and J by 4 bases. The CDR3 protein is CSARDTSGGTGELFF. CDR3 sequence (DNA): TGCAGTGCTAGAGATACTAGCGGGGGCACCGGGGAGCTGTTTTTT.

Comments on this clonotype: It may be a read error: a sequence one base away is much more abundant. J is TRBJ2-5 and V is TRBV11-2; the match to TRBD2 covers 7 bases. The CDR3 has 16 amino acids. The germline V gene encodes CDR1 SGHAT and CDR2 FQNNGV. The CDR3 DNA reads TGTGCCAGCAGCTCCCTAGGCGGGAGTACCCAAGAGACCCGGTACTTC. It yields the protein CASSSLGGSTQETRYF.